A selection of T cell receptor beta chains follows, all from one sample in a study of CXCR3-negative and CXCR3-positive naive CD8 T cells. TCRdb re-analyzed the 5' RACE reads; it lists each CDR3 protein once, without DNA. Its table lists 45,000 or so distinct CDR3 sequences. The sequenced sample consisted of memory CD8+ T cells from blood. The receptors originated from a human donor in good health. Some clones in this sample may be carry-over from other donors' samples. The CDR3 runs from the conserved cysteine through the conserved F or W. For some rows the clone size is stated as once, few or many, or as a class when expanded; others skip it.

>15|TRBV3-1|TRBJ2-5|-
CASSQGSGDQETQYF
>14|TRBV28|TRBJ2-1|-
CATMAVTVYNEQFF
>15|TRBV15|TRBJ2-1|-
CATSREGRLLNEQFF
>12|TRBV7-9|TRBJ2-3|-
CASRFSTDTQYF
>11|TRBV4-2|TRBJ2-7|-
CASSASWEQYF
>16|TRBV28|TRBJ2-3|-
CASSLYSRGVTDTQYF
>12|TRBV30|TRBJ2-7|-
CAWSVQAGEQYF
>13|TRBV10-3|TRBJ2-7|-
CAISEQGTYEQYF
>16|TRBV20-1|TRBJ2-2|-
CSARATTGPNTGELFF
>17|TRBV9|TRBJ2-2|-
CASSPGLNPVNTGELFF
>14|TRBV6-5|TRBJ1-5|-
CASSYKGWGQPQHF
>15|TRBV9|TRBJ2-2|-
CASRPAPGGSGELFF
>14|TRBV6-5|TRBJ2-3|-
CASSYRFSTDTQYF
>12|TRBV20-1|TRBJ1-1|medium-sized
CSVRRGNTEAFF
>16|TRBV7-9|TRBJ1-1|-
CASSGGIGIGNTEAFF
>13|TRBV5-1|TRBJ2-3|-
CASSLLWSDTQYF
>13|TRBV19|TRBJ1-1|-
CASSISATVEAFF
>13|TRBV27|TRBJ2-3|-
CASSAGRTDTQYF
>13|TRBV7-9|TRBJ2-1|large
CASSSPDGNEQFF
>15|TRBV6-2/TRBV6-3|TRBJ2-7|-
CASTPVMGKNYEQYF
>16|TRBV7-2|TRBJ2-1|-
CASSTDSSSSYNEQFF
>13|TRBV27|TRBJ2-7|-
CASNPGGRNEQYF
>13|TRBV27|TRBJ2-1|-
CASSPTSGYEQFF
>13|TRBV12-3/TRBV12-4|TRBJ1-1|-
CASRYGQGPEAFF
>15|TRBV14|TRBJ2-1|medium-sized
CASSQDDSSLDEQFF
>11|TRBV12-3/TRBV12-4|TRBJ2-1|-
CASSRGDEQFF
>11|TRBV12-3/TRBV12-4|TRBJ2-3|-
CASSLGQQRGF
>17|TRBV5-1|TRBJ2-2|-
CASSGGTSGGNTGELFF
>16|TRBV12-5|TRBJ2-7|-
CASGLAEDSSSYEQYF
>15|TRBV6-5|TRBJ1-1|-
CASRSGTGINSEAFF
>12|TRBV28|TRBJ2-7|-
CASSPQGHEQYF
>20|TRBV27|TRBJ2-1|-
CASSLIGSGDGLFSYNEQFF
>14|TRBV6-4|TRBJ2-5|-
CASSDSAGSETQYF
>15|TRBV20-1|TRBJ2-7|-
CSARDIEDETYEQYF
>16|TRBV9|TRBJ1-2|-
CASSGFPTGTPYGYTF
>11|TRBV28|TRBJ2-1|-
CASSFPDEQFF
>13|TRBV7-9|TRBJ1-5|-
CASSLGGYQPQHF
>16|TRBV11-2|TRBJ2-5|-
CASKKVGTGGQETQYF
>14|TRBV10-3|TRBJ1-2|-
CAISETGGNYGYTF
>16|TRBV7-8|TRBJ1-1|-
CASSLGARGGNTEAFF
>15|TRBV7-9|TRBJ2-3|-
CASSSRQGHADTQYF
>14|TRBV6-5|TRBJ2-5|-
CASSPDPLQETQYF
>13|TRBV2|TRBJ2-5|-
CASSELIQETQYF
>15|TRBV6-5|TRBJ2-1|-
CASSSDGGPYNEQFF
>13|TRBV9|TRBJ2-3|-
CASSKSITDTQYF
>16|TRBV28|TRBJ2-1|-
CASSERGLAGKNEQFF
>15|TRBV25-1|TRBJ1-1|-
CASSDNRGLNTEAFF
>12|TRBV29-1|TRBJ1-1|-
CSVAGRGTEAFF
>15|TRBV12-3/TRBV12-4|TRBJ1-3|-
CASSLIARGGNTIYF
>15|TRBV5-1|TRBJ2-1|-
CASSYSGSSYNEQFF
>14|TRBV7-9|TRBJ1-5|-
CASSSNRGDQAQHF
>16|TRBV4-3|TRBJ2-4|-
CASSLGTIAAKNIQYF
>16|TRBV4-3|TRBJ2-1|-
CASSQDPSGGVNEQFF
>16|TRBV7-2|TRBJ2-7|-
CASSIGDSAILYEQYF
>15|TRBV11-3|TRBJ2-7|-
CASSSRRTGTYEQYF